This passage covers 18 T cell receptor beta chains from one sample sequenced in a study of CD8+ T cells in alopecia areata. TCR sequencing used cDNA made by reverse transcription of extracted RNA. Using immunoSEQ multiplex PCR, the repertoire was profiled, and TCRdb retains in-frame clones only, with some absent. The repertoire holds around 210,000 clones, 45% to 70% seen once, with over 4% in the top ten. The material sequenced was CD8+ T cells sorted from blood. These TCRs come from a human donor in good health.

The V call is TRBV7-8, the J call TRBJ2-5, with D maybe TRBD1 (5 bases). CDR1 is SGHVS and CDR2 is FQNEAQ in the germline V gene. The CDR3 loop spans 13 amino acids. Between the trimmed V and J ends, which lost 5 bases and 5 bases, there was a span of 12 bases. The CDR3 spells CASSLPGLETQYF. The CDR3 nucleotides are TGTGCCAGCAGCCTACCAGGGTTGGAGACCCAGTACTTC.

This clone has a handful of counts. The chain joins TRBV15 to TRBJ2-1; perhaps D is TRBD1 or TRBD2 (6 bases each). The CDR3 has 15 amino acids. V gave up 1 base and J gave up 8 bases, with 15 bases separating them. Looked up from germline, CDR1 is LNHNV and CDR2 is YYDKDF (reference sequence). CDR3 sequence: CATSRGRGVDHEQFF. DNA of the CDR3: TGTGCCACCAGCAGAGGAAGGGGGGTAGACCATGAGCAGTTCTTC.

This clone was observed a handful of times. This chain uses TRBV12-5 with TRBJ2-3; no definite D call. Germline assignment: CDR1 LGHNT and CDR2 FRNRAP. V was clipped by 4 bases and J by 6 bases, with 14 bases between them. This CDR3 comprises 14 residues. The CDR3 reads CASGSGPLADTQYF. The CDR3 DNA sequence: TGTGCTAGTGGTTCCGGGCCTCTGGCGGATACGCAGTATTTT.

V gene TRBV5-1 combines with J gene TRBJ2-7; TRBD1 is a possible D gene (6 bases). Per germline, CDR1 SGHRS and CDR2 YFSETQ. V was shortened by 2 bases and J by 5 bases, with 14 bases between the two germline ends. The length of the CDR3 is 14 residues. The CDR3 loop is CASSFSAGGDEQYF. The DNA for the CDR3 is TGCGCCAGCAGCTTTTCAGCTGGGGGCGACGAGCAGTACTTC.

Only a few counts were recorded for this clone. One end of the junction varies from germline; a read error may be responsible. CDR3 DNA sequence: TGTGCCAGCAGTGGGCAGGCCCAAGAGACCCAGTACTTC. This codes for CASSGQAQETQYF. The V gene is TRBV10-3, the J gene TRBJ2-5, with D unclear. Germline-derived CDR1 and CDR2 are ENHRY and SYGVKD. This CDR3 is 13 amino acids long.

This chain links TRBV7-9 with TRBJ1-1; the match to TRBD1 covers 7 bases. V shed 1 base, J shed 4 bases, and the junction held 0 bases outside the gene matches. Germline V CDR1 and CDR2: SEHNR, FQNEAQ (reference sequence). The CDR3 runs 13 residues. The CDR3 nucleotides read TGTGCCAGCAGCTTAGGACAGGGCACTGAAGCTTTCTTT. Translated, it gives CASSLGQGTEAFF.

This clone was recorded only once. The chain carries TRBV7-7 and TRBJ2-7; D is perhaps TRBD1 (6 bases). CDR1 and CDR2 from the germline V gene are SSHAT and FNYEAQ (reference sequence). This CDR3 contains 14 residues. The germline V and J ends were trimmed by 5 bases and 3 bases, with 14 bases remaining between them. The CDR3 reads CASSPLEQGYEQYF. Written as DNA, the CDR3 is TGTGCCAGCAGCCCCCTTGAACAGGGCTACGAGCAGTACTTC.

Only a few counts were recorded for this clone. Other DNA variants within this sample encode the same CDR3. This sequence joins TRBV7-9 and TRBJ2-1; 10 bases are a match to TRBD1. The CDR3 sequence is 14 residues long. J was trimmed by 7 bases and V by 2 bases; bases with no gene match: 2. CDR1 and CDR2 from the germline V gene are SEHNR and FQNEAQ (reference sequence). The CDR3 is CASSLPGQGNEQFF. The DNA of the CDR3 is TGTGCCAGCAGCTTACCGGGACAGGGGAATGAGCAGTTCTTC. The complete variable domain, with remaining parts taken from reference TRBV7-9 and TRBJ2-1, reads DTGVSQNPRHKITKRGQNVTFRCDPISEHNRLYWYRQTLGQGPEFLTYFQNEAQLEKSRLLSDRFSAERPKGSFSTLEIQRTEQGDSAMYLCASSLPGQGNEQFFGPGTRLTVL.

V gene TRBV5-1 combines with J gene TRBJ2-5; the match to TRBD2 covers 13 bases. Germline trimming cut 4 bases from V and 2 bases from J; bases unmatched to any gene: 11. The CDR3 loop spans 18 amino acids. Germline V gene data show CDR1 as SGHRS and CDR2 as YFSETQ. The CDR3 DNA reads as TGCGCCAGCAGCGAGGGACTAGCGGGGATGTTGGGGCAAGAGACCCAGTACTTC. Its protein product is CASSEGLAGMLGQETQYF.

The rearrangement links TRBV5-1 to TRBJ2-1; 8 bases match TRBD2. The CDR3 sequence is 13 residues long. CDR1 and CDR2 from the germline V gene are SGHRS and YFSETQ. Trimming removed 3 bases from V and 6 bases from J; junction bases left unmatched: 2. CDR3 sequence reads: CASSSTSANEQFF. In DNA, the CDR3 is TGCGCCAGCAGCTCGACTAGCGCCAATGAGCAGTTCTTC.

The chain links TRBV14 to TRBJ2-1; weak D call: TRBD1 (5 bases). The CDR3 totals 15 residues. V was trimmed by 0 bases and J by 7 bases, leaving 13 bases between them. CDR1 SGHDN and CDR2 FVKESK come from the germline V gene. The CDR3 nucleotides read TGTGCCAGCAGCCAAGATCAGGGAAGGTGGAATGAGCAGTTCTTC. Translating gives CASSQDQGRWNEQFF.

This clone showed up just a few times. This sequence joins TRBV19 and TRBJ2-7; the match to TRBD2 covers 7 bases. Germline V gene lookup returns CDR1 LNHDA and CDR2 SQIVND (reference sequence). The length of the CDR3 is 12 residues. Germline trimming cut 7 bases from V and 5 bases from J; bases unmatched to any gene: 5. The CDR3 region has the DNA TGTGCCAGTACCGATGCGGGGGACGAGCAGTACTTC. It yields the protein CASTDAGDEQYF. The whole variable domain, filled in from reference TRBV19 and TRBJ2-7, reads DGGITQSPKYLFRKEGQNVTLSCEQNLNHDAMYWYRQDPGQGLRLIYYSQIVNDFQKGDIAEGYSVSREKKESFPLTVTSAQKNPTAFYLCASTDAGDEQYFGPGTRLTVT.

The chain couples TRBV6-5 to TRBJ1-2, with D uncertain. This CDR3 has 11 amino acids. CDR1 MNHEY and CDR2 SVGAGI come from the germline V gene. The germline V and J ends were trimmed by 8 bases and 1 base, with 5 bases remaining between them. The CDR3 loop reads CASSDNYGYTF. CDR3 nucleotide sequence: TGTGCCAGCTCAGATAACTATGGCTACACCTTC.

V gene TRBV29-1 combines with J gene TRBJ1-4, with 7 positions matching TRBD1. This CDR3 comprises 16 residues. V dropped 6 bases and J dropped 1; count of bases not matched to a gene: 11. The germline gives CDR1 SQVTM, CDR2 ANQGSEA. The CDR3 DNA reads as TGCAGCGTCTCAGGGGGGGCGCGGGAAACTAATGAAAAACTGTTTTTT. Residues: CSVSGGARETNEKLFF.

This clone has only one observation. The CDR3 DNA sequence: TGTGCCAGCAGCTTAAGAGTCAGCGCTCAAGAGACCCAGTACTTC. Its translation: CASSLRVSAQETQYF. The rearrangement joins TRBV7-7 to TRBJ2-5; D uncertain. CDR3 length equals 15 residues. The germline V and J ends were trimmed by 2 bases and 2 bases, with 12 bases remaining between them. The germline gives CDR1 SSHAT, CDR2 FNYEAQ (reference sequence).

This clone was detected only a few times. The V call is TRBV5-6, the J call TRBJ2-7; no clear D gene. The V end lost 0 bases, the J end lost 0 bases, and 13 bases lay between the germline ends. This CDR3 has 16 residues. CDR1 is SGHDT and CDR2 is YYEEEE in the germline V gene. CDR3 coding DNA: TGTGCCAGCAGCTTGGGACCCAAATTACTCTCCTACGAGCAGTACTTC. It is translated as CASSLGPKLLSYEQYF.

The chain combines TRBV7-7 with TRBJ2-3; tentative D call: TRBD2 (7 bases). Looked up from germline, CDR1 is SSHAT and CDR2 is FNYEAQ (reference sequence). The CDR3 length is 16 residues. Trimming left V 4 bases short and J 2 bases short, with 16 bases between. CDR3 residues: CASSSVSGGATDTQYF. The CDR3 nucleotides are TGTGCCAGCAGCTCCGTGTCGGGGGGCGCCACAGATACGCAGTATTTT.

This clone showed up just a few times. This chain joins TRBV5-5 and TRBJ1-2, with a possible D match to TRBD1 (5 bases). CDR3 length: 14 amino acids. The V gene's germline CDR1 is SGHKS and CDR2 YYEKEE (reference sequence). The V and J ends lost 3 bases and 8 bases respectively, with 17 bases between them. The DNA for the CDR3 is TGTGCCAGCAGCTCGTCCCGGGACTTAGGAGGCTACACCTTC. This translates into CASSSSRDLGGYTF.